This T cell receptor beta chain derives from a study of cytomegalovirus exposure and HLA in healthy donors (dated by TCRdb to between 2016 and 2019). General notes on the study: An earlier analysis of roughly 610 of the donors reported 250 to 350 Gb of sequence data and 95 million to 130 million unique TCR beta sequences obtained from roughly 170 million T cells. An early release covering roughly 640 HLA-typed donors comprised about 290 gigabases of sequencing data and roughly 85 million unique TCR sequences. The genetic ancestry cluster associated with self-reported Caucasian donors included around four fifths of the 398 genotyped donors. The study was designed to test whether signatures of past pathogen exposure could be identified by cataloging public T cell receptors. The study used immunosequencing to profile the T cell repertoires of some 600 subjects and linked those repertoires to cytomegalovirus serostatus. Besides the first cohort of approximately 710 subjects, a separate validation cohort made up of 90 to 150 different subjects was used. To predict cytomegalovirus infection status, the study brought together high-throughput TCR immunosequencing, statistical association of individual TCRs with disease status, and machine learning. In a later analysis, previously published TCR beta repertoires from 670 or so donors were re-analyzed and high-resolution HLA genotyping was added so that TCR occurrence patterns could be studied. The later analysis used no new phenotypic data to find candidate immune exposures, relying instead on TCR beta sequences and their occurrence across donors. To decide whether each TCR beta V gene segment behaved as functional or pseudogenic, an earlier analysis of over 500 of the donors relied on high-throughput TCR beta sequencing. Alongside the repertoire data, information on donor age, sex, ethnicity and CMV serostatus was compiled. A later genetic analysis took genome-wide SNP genotypes for 398 of the 666 donors and used that subset as a discovery cohort. Every discovery cohort repertoire had been produced on one sequencing platform. HLA typing covered class I and class II loci at four-digit resolution. Typing coverage differed by locus: A, B, C, DRB1 and DQB1 were typed in roughly 629-630 donors, DQA1 in roughly 510, DPA1 in around 610, and DPB1 in 400 to 490. Four to six DR-DQ haplotypes were handled as single units for association and clustering, since linkage in the cohort was strong. Across 398 genotyped donors of the cohort, an average of about 200,000 unique TCR beta nucleotide sequences per donor were sequenced, and roughly 20% of those sequences were non-productive. The investigation overall reported the following: Because some donors lacked HLA typing at each locus, the association tests relied only on the typed subset. It was suggested by the authors that the approach could potentially be generalized to other disease states and immunological phenotypes. This cohort had only TCR beta chains sequenced, and the lack of alpha or paired-chain data limited which features could be detected. Correlated functional status among segregating V segments might be attributable to linkage disequilibrium, but an unknown experimental factor could not be ruled out. Because the 87-base-pair reads could not distinguish some IMGT-functional V segments, including TRBV6-2 and TRBV6-3, those segments were excluded. The study gave a list of about 160 TCR beta chains associated with cytomegalovirus. Sequencing depth was assumed to be roughly uniform across donors in the presence/absence analyses, though that assumption may not hold. In vitro tests confirmed that a few of the cytomegalovirus-associated TCR beta chains recognize cytomegalovirus antigens. At a false discovery rate of 0.05, a later analysis linked approximately 18,000 TCR beta sequences to specific HLA alleles. An earlier analysis of around 600 of the donors showed that most TCR beta V segments appeared in productive rearrangements either about 87% or about 30% of the time, which broadly matched IMGT annotations. Most TCR sequences were seen in very few donors, while some public TCRs were found in many individuals. A later analysis found that most CMV-associated TCR beta chains appeared HLA-restricted, with HLA associations seemingly driven largely by CMV exposure. The sequencing pipeline was judged likely to have produced a cluster of highly shared sequence variants as a technical artifact. Because counts were too low, roughly 18 rarely observed V segments, including chromosome 9 orphons, were left out of the earlier analysis of over 550 of the donors. When HLA alleles, especially DR and DQ, strongly co-occurred, attributing TCR associations to individual alleles was difficult. In a later analysis, HLA-associated TCR beta chains were found to be more clonally expanded and to have lower generation probabilities than equally common non-associated chains. V-gene and J-gene trimming of TCR beta chains was associated with a missense DCLRE1C variant in a later genetic analysis, and the association was replicated in an independent cohort. A later genetic analysis reported fewer N-insertions in productive TCRs among donors in an Asian-associated ancestry cluster than the roughly 620-donor mean. Immune exposure information for the cohort was limited to CMV serostatus. According to a later analysis, parvovirus B19, influenza, CMV and Epstein-Barr virus appeared linked to several top co-occurrence clusters. In both the original and validation cohorts, the classifier was reported to diagnose cytomegalovirus status with high specificity and sensitivity. A further reported finding was that TCR beta sequences accurately predicted the HLA-A and HLA-B alleles for most subjects in the first cohort. In a later analysis, the rate of TCR association differed among HLA loci, with DRB1 alleles having the most associated TCRs and HLA-C alleles having the fewest.

CDR1 SGHTA and CDR2 FQGNSA were looked up in the germline V gene. The junction shows trimming of 5 bases on V and 5 bases on J, plus 12 bases between the germline ends. The CDR3 runs 13 residues from the cysteine to the phenylalanine. CDR3 DNA only is kept here, 39 bases in frame from base 1. Details on this clone: Its antigen remains undetermined. Base quality data are lacking; no much larger clone is found one base away.

The cohort consisted of 670 or so healthy bone marrow donors. Cohort members were all nominally healthy when sampled, although unrecorded immune exposures were likely present. The donor was CMV seronegative and was included in the group of about 400 seronegative cohort members. Each donor provided a peripheral blood sample, and peripheral blood mononuclear cells were used for TCR beta sequencing. Genomic DNA was extracted from the blood cell samples with the Qiagen DNeasy Blood Extraction Kit. Libraries were constructed by the immunoSEQ multiplex PCR assay. A mixture of 60 forward primers for TCR Vbeta segments and 13 reverse primers for TCR Jbeta segments was used in the multiplex PCR. A multiplex PCR assay on genomic DNA amplified the CDR3 region of rearranged TCR beta genes. The Illumina HiSeq System was used to sequence the amplified TCR beta libraries as 87-base-pair reads. The study's own analysis went as follows. In a later analysis, tens of millions of unique TCR beta chains were counted across the roughly 670 repertoires, and roughly 10 million of these chains were shared by at least two donors. A nearest-neighbor algorithm error-corrected the raw reads and collapsed the reads into unique sequences, merging closely related sequences to remove PCR and sequencing errors. To assign V, D and J gene segments, CDR3 sequences were aligned to IMGT reference sequences. For a sequence to be retained, a match of at least six nucleotides was required to both a V gene segment and a J gene segment. Rearrangements were called productive when the CDR3 lacked stop codons and stayed in frame with V and J; all others were non-productive. Following IMGT convention, CDR3 was defined as the stretch from the second conserved V-encoded cysteine up to the conserved J-encoded phenylalanine. The earlier analysis of 587 of the donors excluded any sequence lacking an unambiguous match to a single V gene segment. An earlier analysis of 500 to 600 of the donors classified V segments as functional when productive rearrangements were above 56.7% and as segregating when the standard deviation between donors was above 5%. A statistical classification framework was developed to diagnose cytomegalovirus status using the catalog of TCR beta chain sequences. V and J gene assignment, in a later analysis, came from comparing TCR nucleotide sequences with IMGT/GENE-DB human TR gene sequences. Using the TCRdist pipeline, a later analysis assigned CDR3 sequences along with most-parsimonious VDJ recombination scenarios. A later analysis defined each TCR beta chain by its CDR3 amino acid sequence plus V-gene family, and excluded reads lacking a unique V-gene family. A later analysis removed several hundred highly shared, low-generation-probability nucleotide sequences to deal with suspected cross-contamination and a sequencing artifact. For each public chain, a later analysis derived a clonal expansion index from normalized ranks of inferred template counts within each repertoire. In a later analysis, generation probabilities were computed with a VDJ recombination model fitted to out-of-frame rearrangements, and the resulting probabilities were checked against IGoR. In a later analysis, hypergeometric tests were used to score TCR-TCR, TCR-HLA and TCR-CMV co-occurrence, with a repertoire-size bias correction applied to TCR pairs. To estimate false discovery rates, a later analysis permuted the HLA or CMV assignments 20 times. A later analysis grouped co-occurring TCRs with DBSCAN, adding TCRdist sequence similarity when clustering within HLA-allele-positive subsets. Repertoires with fewer than 30,000 or more than 120,000 public chains, plus five repertoires with anomalous nucleotide sharing, were excluded from co-occurrence clustering. Here the immuneACCESS table is served through TCRdb, limited to in-frame sequences with V and J called. Missing clones are a known gap in these copies; in checked studies unresolved V genes cover under half, and the rest lacks a known reason. The V and J calls and clone size are taken from that table; D and trimming were inferred from the DNA. Counted in this sample were some 90,000 clones; over 60% of them appeared once. Roughly 6% of the sample comes from the top ten.

The receptor was isolated from a female donor in good health and CMV-seronegative. Recombination joined TRBV7-2 with TRBJ1-1; a tentative D call is TRBD1 (5 bases match). What was sequenced was PBMCs. The encoded CDR3 is CASSARQGTEAFF. The nucleotides are TGTGCCAGCAGCGCTCGGCAGGGAACTGAAGCTTTCTTT.